This passage covers 6 T cell receptor beta chains from one sample sequenced in a study of CD8 T cells in Susac syndrome. An input of roughly 0.5 to 1 ug of RNA was subjected to reverse transcription using random hexamers. TCRdb re-analysed the immunoSEQ multiplex PCR reads in MiXCR, keeping a single row per CDR3 protein. The sample records under 90,000 distinct CDR3 sequences, about 92% being singletons. The sample taken for sequencing was CD4+ T cells from PBMCs. These receptors were collected from a human donor with Susac syndrome.

V and J are TRBV6-1 and TRBJ2-2; D is tentatively TRBD1 or TRBD2 (5 bases each). The CDR3 has 14 residues. Germline V gene lookup returns CDR1 MNHNS and CDR2 SASEGT. The V end lost 6 bases, the J end lost 6 bases, and 14 bases lay between the germline ends. The CDR3 reads CASSPGGGPGELFF. Written as DNA, the CDR3 is TGTGCCAGCAGCCCCGGTGGGGGTCCCGGGGAGCTGTTTTTT.

Regarding this clonotype: Likely a read error: the CDR3 ends without its conserved phenylalanine or tryptophan. The chain has TRBV3-1 and TRBJ2-5; D call uncertain. V was shortened by 1 base and J by 1 base, with 4 bases between the two germline ends. The germline gives CDR1 LGHDT, CDR2 YNNKEL (reference sequence). The CDR3 has 13 residues. CDR3 amino acids: CASSQGSQETQYL. CDR3 bases: TGTGCCAGCAGCCAAGGGTCCCAAGAGACCCAGTACCTC.

The V and J genes are TRBV5-8 and TRBJ2-1; 8 nucleotides line up with TRBD2. CDR3 length: 17 amino acids. V trimming: 0 bases; J trimming: 10 bases; junction bases outside the gene matches: 15. The germline V gene has CDR1 SGHTS and CDR2 YDEGEE. The CDR3 DNA reads as TGTGCCAGCAGCTTGGCCGCGGGGGGAACGGGAGTCGGGGAGCAGTTCTTC. Translating it yields CASSLAAGGTGVGEQFF.

The chain is built from TRBV7-7 and TRBJ2-5; no clear D gene. Germline CDR1 and CDR2: SSHAT and FNYEAQ (reference sequence). The CDR3 is made up of 13 amino acids. The V and J ends lost 5 bases and 5 bases respectively, with 12 bases between them. DNA of the CDR3: TGTGCCAGCAGCCATCCCTTCTCTGAGACCCAGTACTTC. Its protein is CASSHPFSETQYF. The full variable domain, with the rest looked up from reference TRBV7-7 and TRBJ2-5, is GAGVSQSPRYKVTKRGQDVTLRCDPISSHATLYWYQQALGQGPEFLTYFNYEAQPDKSGLPSDRFSAERPEGSISTLTIQRTEQRDSAMYRCASSHPFSETQYFGPGTRLLVL.

This clonotype has just one count. The chain couples TRBV2 to TRBJ2-5; TRBD2 aligns across 13 bases. This CDR3 contains 17 residues. V gave up 6 bases and J gave up 5 bases; unmatched junction bases: 12. Germline CDR1 and CDR2: SNHLY and FYNNEI. The CDR3 nucleotides are TGTGCCAGCAGCTACGGGACTAGCGGGGCTGTTGGCGAGACCCAGTACTTC. Translated, it gives CASSYGTSGAVGETQYF.

This clonotype appeared a single time. The chain carries TRBV20-1 and TRBJ1-2; no definite D call. This CDR3 contains 12 residues. Germline CDR1 DFQATT, CDR2 SNEGSKA (reference sequence). With 2 bases removed from V and 4 bases from J, the gap between germline ends came to 8 bases. The CDR3: CSARTDSYGYTF. CDR3 sequence (DNA): TGCAGTGCTAGAACAGACTCCTATGGCTACACCTTC.